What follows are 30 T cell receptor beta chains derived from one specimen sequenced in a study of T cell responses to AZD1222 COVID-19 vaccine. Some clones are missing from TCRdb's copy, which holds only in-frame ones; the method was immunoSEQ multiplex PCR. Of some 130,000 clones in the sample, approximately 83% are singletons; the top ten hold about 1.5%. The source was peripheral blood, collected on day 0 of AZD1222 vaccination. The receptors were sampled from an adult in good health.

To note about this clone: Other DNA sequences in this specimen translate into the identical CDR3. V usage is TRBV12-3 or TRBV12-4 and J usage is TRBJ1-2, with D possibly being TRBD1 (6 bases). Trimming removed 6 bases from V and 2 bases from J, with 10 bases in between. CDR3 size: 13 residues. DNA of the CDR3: TGTGCCAGCAGCCTCGGACAGAACTATGGCTACACCTTC. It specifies CASSLGQNYGYTF.

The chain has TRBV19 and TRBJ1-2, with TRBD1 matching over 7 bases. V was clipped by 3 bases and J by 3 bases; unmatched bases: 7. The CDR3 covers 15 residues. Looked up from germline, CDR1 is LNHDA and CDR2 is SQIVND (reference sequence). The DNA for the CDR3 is TGTGCCAGTAGTATGAATTGGCAGGGGGACTATGGCTACACCTTC. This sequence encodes CASSMNWQGDYGYTF.

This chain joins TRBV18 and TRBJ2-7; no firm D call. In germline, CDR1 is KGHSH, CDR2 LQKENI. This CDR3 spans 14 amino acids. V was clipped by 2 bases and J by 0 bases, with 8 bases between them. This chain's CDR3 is CASSPAGFSYEQYF. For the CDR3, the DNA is TGTGCCAGCTCACCAGCAGGTTTCTCCTACGAGCAGTACTTC.

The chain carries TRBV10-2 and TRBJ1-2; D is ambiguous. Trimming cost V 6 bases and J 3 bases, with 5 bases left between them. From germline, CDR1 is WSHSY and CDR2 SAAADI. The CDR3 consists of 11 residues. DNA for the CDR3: TGCGCCAGCAGCGATTACTATGGCTACACCTTC. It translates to CASSDYYGYTF.

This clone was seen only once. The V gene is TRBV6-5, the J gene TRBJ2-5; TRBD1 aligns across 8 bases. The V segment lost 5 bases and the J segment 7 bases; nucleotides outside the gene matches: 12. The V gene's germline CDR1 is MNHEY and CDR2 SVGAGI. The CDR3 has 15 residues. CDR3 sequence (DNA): TGTGCCAGCAGTCTTAACCAGGGGGCTGCGGCGACCCAGTACTTC. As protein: CASSLNQGAAATQYF.

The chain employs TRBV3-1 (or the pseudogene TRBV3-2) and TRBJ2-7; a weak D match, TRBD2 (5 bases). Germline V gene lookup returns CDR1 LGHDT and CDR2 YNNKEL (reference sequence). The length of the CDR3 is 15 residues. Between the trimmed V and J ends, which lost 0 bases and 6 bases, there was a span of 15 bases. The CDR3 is CASSQDGRMGSEQYF. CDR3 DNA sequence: TGTGCCAGCAGCCAAGACGGCCGGATGGGGAGCGAGCAGTACTTC.

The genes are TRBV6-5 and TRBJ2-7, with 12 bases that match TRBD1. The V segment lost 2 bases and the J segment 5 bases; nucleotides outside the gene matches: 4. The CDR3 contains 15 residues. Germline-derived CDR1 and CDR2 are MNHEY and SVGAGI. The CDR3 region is CASSYTGQGADEQYF. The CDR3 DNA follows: TGTGCCAGCAGTTACACGGGACAGGGGGCGGACGAGCAGTACTTC.

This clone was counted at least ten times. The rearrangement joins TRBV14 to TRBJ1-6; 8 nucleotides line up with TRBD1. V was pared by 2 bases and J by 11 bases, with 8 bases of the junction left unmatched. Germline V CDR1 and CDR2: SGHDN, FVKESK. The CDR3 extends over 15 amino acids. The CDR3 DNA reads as TGTGCCAGCAGCCAAACACAGGGGGTCATGGCACCCCTCCACTTT. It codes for CASSQTQGVMAPLHF.

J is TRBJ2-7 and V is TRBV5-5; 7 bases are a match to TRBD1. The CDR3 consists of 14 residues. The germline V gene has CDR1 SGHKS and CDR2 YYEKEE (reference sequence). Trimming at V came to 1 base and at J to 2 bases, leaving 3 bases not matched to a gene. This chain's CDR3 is CASSLWDRTYEQYF. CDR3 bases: TGTGCCAGCAGCTTGTGGGACAGAACCTACGAGCAGTACTTC.

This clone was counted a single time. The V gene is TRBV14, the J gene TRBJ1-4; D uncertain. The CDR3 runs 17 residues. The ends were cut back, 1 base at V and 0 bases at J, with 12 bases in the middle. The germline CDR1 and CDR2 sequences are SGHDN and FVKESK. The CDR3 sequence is CASSQGKHPATNEKLFF. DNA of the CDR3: TGTGCCAGCAGCCAAGGAAAACACCCCGCAACTAATGAAAAACTGTTTTTT. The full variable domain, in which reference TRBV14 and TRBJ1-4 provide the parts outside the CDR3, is EAGVTQFPSHSVIEKGQTVTLRCDPISGHDNLYWYRRVMGKEIKFLLHFVKESKQDESGMPNNRFLAERTGGTYSTLKVQPAELEDSGVYFCASSQGKHPATNEKLFFGSGTQLSVL.

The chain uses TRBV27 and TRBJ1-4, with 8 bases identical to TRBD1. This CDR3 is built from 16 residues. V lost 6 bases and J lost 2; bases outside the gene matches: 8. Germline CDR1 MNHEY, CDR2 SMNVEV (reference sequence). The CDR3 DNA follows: TGTGCCAGCAGAAAAGGACAGGGTAGGACTAATGAAAAACTGTTTTTT. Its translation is CASRKGQGRTNEKLFF.

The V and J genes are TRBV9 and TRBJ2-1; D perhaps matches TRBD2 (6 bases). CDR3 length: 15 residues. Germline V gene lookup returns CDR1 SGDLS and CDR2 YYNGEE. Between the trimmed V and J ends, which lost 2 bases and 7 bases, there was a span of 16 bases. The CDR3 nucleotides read TGTGCCAGCAGCGTCCGCGGGGTCACGACTAATGAGCAGTTCTTC. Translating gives CASSVRGVTTNEQFF.

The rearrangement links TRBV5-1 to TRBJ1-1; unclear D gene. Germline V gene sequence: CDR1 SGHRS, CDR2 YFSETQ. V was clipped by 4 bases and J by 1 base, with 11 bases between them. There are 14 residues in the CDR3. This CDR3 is CASSIVGENTEAFF. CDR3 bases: TGCGCCAGCAGCATCGTGGGCGAGAACACTGAAGCTTTCTTT. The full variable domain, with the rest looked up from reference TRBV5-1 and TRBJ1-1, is KAGVTQTPRYLIKTRGQQVTLSCSPISGHRSVSWYQQTPGQGLQFLFEYFSETQRNKGNFPGRFSGRQFSNSRSEMNVSTLELGDSALYLCASSIVGENTEAFFGQGTRLTVV.

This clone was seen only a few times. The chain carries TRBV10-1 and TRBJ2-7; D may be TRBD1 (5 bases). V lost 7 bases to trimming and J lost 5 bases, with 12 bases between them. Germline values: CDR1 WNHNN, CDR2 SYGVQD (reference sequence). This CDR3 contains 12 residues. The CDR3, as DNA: TGCGCCAGCACCCAGGGTCCACACGAGCAGTACTTC. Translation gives CASTQGPHEQYF.

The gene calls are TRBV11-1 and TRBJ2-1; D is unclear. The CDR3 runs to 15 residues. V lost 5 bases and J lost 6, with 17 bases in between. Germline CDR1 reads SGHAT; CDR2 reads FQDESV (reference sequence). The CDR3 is CASSTPGSGINEQFF. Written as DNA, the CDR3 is TGTGCCAGCAGCACTCCGGGCAGTGGGATCAATGAGCAGTTCTTC.

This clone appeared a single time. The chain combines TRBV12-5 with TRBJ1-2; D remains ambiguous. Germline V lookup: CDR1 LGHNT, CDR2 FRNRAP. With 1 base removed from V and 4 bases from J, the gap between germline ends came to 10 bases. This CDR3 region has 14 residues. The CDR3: CASGLGTPGYGYTF. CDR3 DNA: TGTGCTAGTGGTTTGGGGACTCCGGGCTATGGCTACACCTTC.

The CDR3 is CASGAGDYFYEQYF. The CDR3 region has the DNA TGTGCCAGCGGGGCAGGGGACTATTTCTACGAGCAGTACTTC. This chain connects TRBV6-5 to TRBJ2-7; possible D gene TRBD2, 7 bases. The germline V and J ends were trimmed by 8 bases and 3 bases, with 17 bases remaining between them. The CDR3 covers 14 residues. Germline V CDR1 and CDR2: MNHEY, SVGAGI.

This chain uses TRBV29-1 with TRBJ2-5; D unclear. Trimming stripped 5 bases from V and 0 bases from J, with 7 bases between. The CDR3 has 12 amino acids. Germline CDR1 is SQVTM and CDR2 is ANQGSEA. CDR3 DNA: TGCAGCGTTATTGAGTACCAAGAGACCCAGTACTTC. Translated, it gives CSVIEYQETQYF.

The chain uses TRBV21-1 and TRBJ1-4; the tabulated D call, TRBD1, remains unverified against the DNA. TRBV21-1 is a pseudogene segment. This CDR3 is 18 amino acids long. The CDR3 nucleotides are TGTGCCAGCAGCGGTCCGGGACAGGGTATAGCGAAAGGTGAAAAACTGTTTTTT. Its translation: CASSGPGQGIAKGEKLFF.

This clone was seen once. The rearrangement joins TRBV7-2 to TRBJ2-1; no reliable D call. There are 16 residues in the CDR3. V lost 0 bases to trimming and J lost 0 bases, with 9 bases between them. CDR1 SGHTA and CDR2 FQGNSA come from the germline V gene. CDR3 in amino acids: CASSLAGPSSYNEQFF. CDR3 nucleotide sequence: TGTGCCAGCAGCTTAGCAGGCCCAAGCTCCTACAATGAGCAGTTCTTC.

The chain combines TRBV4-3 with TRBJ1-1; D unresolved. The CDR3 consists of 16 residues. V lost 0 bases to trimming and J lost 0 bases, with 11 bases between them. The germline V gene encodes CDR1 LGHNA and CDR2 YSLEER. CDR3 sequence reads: CASSQELRLLNTEAFF. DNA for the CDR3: TGCGCCAGCAGCCAAGAACTGAGGCTGCTGAACACTGAAGCTTTCTTT.

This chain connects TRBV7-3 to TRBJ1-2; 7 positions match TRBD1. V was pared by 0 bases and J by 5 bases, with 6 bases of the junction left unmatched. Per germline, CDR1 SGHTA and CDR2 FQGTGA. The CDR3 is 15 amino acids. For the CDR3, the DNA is TGTGCCAGCAGCTTAACGGAGACAGGGCAATATGGCTACACCTTC. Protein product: CASSLTETGQYGYTF.

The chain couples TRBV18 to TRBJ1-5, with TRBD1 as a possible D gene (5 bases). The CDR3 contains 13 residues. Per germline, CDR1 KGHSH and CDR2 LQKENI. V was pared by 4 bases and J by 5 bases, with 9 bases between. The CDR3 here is CASSRGVDQPQHF. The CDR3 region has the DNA TGTGCCAGCTCACGGGGGGTCGATCAGCCCCAGCATTTT.

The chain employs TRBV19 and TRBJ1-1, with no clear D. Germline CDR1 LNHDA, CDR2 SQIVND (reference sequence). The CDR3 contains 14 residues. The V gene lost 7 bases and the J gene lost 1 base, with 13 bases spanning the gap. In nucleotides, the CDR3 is TGTGCCAGTATTTCGGACCGACAGAACACTGAAGCTTTCTTT. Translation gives CASISDRQNTEAFF.

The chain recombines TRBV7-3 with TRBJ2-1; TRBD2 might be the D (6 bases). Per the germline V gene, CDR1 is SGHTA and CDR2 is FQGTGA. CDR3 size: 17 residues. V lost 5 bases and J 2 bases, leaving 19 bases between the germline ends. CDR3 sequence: CASSPLGGLYTYNEQFF. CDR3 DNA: TGTGCCAGCAGCCCCCTCGGAGGGCTTTACACCTACAATGAGCAGTTCTTC.

DNA of the CDR3: TGTGCCTGGGGGGAACAGGGGCCCTACGAGCAGTACTTC. Its translation: CAWGEQGPYEQYF. The J gene is TRBJ2-7, the V gene TRBV30, with 7 bases matching TRBD1. The CDR3 contains 13 residues. The J segment lost 2 bases and the V segment lost 5 bases, leaving 6 bases of the junction unmatched. The germline V gene has CDR1 GTSNPN and CDR2 SVGIG (reference sequence).

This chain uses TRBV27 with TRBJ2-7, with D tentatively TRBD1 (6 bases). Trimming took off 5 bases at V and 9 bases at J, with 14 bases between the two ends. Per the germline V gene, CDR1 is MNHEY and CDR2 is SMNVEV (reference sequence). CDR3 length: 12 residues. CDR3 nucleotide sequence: TGTGCCAGCAGTCAGGACAGAACCTGGCAGTACTTC. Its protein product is CASSQDRTWQYF.

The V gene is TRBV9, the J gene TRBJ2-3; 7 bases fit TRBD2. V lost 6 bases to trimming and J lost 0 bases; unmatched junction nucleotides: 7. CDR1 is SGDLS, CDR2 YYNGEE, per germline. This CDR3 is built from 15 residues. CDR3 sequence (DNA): TGTGCCAGCAAAAGAGGGAGGGCGAGCACAGATACGCAGTATTTT. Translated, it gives CASKRGRASTDTQYF.

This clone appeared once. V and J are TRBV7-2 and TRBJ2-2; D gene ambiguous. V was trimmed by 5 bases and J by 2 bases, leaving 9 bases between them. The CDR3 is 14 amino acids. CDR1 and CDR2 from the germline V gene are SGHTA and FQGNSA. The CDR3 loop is CASSNQVNTGELFF. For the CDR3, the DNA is TGTGCCAGCAGCAATCAGGTTAACACCGGGGAGCTGTTTTTT.

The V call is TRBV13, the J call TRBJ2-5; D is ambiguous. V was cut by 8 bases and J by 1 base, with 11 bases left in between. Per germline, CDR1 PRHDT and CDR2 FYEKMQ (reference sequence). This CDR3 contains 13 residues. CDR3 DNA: TGTGCCAGCGCCGTGGGGATCCAAGAGACCCAGTACTTC. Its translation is CASAVGIQETQYF.